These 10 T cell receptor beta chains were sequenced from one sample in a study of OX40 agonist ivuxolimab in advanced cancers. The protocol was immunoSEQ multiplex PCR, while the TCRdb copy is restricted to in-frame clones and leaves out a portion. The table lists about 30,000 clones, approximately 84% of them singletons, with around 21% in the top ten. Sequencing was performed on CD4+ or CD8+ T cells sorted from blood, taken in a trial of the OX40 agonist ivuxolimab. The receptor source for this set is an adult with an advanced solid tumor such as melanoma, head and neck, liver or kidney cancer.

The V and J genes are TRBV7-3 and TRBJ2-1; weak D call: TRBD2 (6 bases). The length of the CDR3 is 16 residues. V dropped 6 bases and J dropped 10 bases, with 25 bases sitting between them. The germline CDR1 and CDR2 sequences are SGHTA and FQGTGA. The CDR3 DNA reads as TGTGCCAGCAGTGTCGGCGGGGCCACCCCTTATACGGAGCAGTTCTTC. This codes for CASSVGGATPYTEQFF.

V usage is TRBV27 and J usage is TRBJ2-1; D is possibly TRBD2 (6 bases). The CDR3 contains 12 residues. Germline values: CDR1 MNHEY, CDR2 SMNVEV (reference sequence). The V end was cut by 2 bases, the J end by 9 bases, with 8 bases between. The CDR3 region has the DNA TGTGCCAGCAGTTTAAGGAGGGGTGAGCAGTTCTTC. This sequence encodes CASSLRRGEQFF.

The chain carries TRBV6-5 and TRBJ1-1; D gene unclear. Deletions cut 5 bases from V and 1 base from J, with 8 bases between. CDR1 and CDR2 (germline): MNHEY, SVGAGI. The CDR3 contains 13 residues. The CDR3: CASSGKENTEAFF. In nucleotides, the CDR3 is TGTGCCAGCAGTGGGAAGGAGAACACTGAAGCTTTCTTT.

The CDR3 loop is CASSSGLDYEQYF. The CDR3 nucleotides are TGTGCCAGCAGCTCGGGACTAGACTACGAGCAGTACTTC. V is TRBV9 and J is TRBJ2-7, with 8 bases identical to TRBD2. The CDR3 has 13 residues. Trimming took 4 bases from V and 3 from J; bases not matched to a gene: 3. Germline CDR1 SGDLS, CDR2 YYNGEE.

The CDR3 bases are TGTGCCAGCAGTTACTCCTCCACTGAAGCTTTCTTT. Residues: CASSYSSTEAFF. The J gene is TRBJ1-1, the V gene TRBV6-5; no definite D call. The V end was cut by 0 bases, the J end by 4 bases, with 3 bases between. The CDR3 runs 12 residues. CDR1 and CDR2 (germline): MNHEY, SVGAGI.

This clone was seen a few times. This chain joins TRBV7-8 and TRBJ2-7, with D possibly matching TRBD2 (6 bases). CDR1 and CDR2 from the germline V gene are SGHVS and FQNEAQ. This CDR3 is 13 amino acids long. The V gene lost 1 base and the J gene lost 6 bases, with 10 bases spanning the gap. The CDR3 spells CASSLGEEGEQYF. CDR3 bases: TGTGCCAGCAGCTTAGGGGAGGAGGGCGAGCAGTACTTC.

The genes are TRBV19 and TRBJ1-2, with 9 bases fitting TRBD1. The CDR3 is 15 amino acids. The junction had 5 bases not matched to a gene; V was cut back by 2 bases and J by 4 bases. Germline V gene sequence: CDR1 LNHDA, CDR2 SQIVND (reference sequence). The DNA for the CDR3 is TGTGCCAGTAGTATAATACAGGGGGCAAGCTATGGCTACACCTTC. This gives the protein CASSIIQGASYGYTF.

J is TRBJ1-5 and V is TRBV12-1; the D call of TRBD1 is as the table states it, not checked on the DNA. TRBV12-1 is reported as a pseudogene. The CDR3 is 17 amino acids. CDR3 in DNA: TGTGCCAGCAGCGCGTGGACAGACCGAGTTATCAATCAGCCCCAGCATTTT. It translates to CASSAWTDRVINQPQHF.

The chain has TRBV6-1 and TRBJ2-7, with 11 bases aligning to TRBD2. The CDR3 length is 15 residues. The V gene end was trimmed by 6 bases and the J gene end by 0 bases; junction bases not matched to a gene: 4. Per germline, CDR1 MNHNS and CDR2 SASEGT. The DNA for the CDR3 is TGTGCCAGCAGCCTCACTAGCGGGAGCTCCTACGAGCAGTACTTC. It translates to CASSLTSGSSYEQYF.

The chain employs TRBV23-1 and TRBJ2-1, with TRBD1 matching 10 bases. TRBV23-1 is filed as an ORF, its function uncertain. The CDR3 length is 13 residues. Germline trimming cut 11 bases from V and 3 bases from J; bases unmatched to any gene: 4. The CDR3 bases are TGCGCCTTCGGACAGGGGGACTACAATGAGCAGTTCTTC. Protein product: CAFGQGDYNEQFF.